These 31 T cell receptor beta chains share one sample of origin, sequenced in a study of blood T cell repertoires in COVID-19. The data were produced by immunoSEQ multiplex PCR, yet TCRdb's version contains in-frame clones alone and is incomplete. The data hold over 85,000 clones, with about 85% observed a single time. The sequencing input was peripheral blood. The receptors derive from a man older than 75 with acute or convalescent COVID-19.

The rearrangement links TRBV30 to TRBJ2-3; D is perhaps TRBD1 (6 bases). There are 14 residues in the CDR3. V was trimmed by 4 bases and J by 4 bases, leaving 15 bases between them. Germline V gene sequence: CDR1 GTSNPN, CDR2 SVGIG (reference sequence). The CDR3 DNA sequence: TGTGCCTGGACCCGAACAGGGCTGGCAGATACGCAGTATTTT. It yields the protein CAWTRTGLADTQYF.

This clone was recorded only once. This chain uses TRBV4-3 with TRBJ2-3; possibly TRBD2 for D (6 bases). Trimming removed 4 bases from V and 8 bases from J, with 25 bases in between. The germline V gene has CDR1 LGHNA and CDR2 YSLEER. This CDR3 spans 17 amino acids. This CDR3 is CASSPADRDSESGTQYF. DNA of the CDR3: TGCGCCAGCAGCCCCGCGGATCGGGACTCAGAATCGGGTACGCAGTATTTT.

The V and J genes are TRBV3-1 (or the pseudogene TRBV3-2) and TRBJ2-7; 12 nucleotides line up with TRBD2. Germline V gene data show CDR1 as LGHDT and CDR2 as YNNKEL (reference sequence). The V segment lost 1 base and the J segment 7 bases; nucleotides outside the gene matches: 5. The CDR3 loop spans 15 amino acids. The CDR3 DNA reads TGTGCCAGCAGCCAAGTACTAGCGGGAGGTAGGGAGCAGTACTTC. As protein: CASSQVLAGGREQYF.

The genes are TRBV29-1 and TRBJ1-2; possible D gene TRBD1, 5 bases. The CDR3 extends over 17 amino acids. From germline, CDR1 is SQVTM and CDR2 ANQGSEA. V was trimmed by 1 base and J by 2 bases, leaving 20 bases between them. The chain's CDR3 is CSVEGVAGTEENYGYTF. The CDR3, as DNA: TGCAGCGTTGAAGGAGTCGCGGGGACGGAGGAAAACTATGGCTACACCTTC.

The chain couples TRBV3-1 (or the pseudogene TRBV3-2) to TRBJ1-2; TRBD1 agrees at 8 bases. The CDR3 spans 13 residues. The germline gives CDR1 LGHDT, CDR2 YNNKEL (reference sequence). The junction had 5 bases not matched to a gene; V was cut back by 3 bases and J by 8 bases. CDR3 DNA sequence: TGTGCCAGCAGCCAGGTGACAGGGGTCGGCTACACCTTC. Translated, it gives CASSQVTGVGYTF.

This chain links TRBV15 with TRBJ2-3; 9 nucleotides line up with TRBD1. The length of the CDR3 is 15 residues. V shed 4 bases, J shed 5 bases, and the junction held 7 bases outside the gene matches. Germline CDR1 and CDR2: LNHNV and YYDKDF (reference sequence). CDR3: CATSTPGQGVDTQYF. CDR3 nucleotide sequence: TGTGCCACCAGCACCCCGGGACAGGGTGTAGATACGCAGTATTTT.

The chain has TRBV20-1 and TRBJ1-2, with D possibly matching TRBD1 (5 bases). The CDR3 loop spans 11 amino acids. V was cut by 3 bases and J by 8 bases, with 10 bases left in between. Germline values: CDR1 DFQATT, CDR2 SNEGSKA (reference sequence). The CDR3 DNA reads as TGCAGTGCTAGGGGGGGTTTAGGCTACACCTTC. It yields the protein CSARGGLGYTF.

This chain uses TRBV7-2 with TRBJ2-7; TRBD2 aligns across 8 bases. Per the germline V gene, CDR1 is SGHTA and CDR2 is FQGNSA. With V trimmed by 5 bases and J by 3 bases, 9 bases remained unmatched. The CDR3 sequence is 15 residues long. For the CDR3, the DNA is TGTGCCAGCAGCACCGGACTAGCACGAGACTACGAGCAGTACTTC. Protein: CASSTGLARDYEQYF.

V is TRBV7-8 and J is TRBJ2-7, with D possibly being TRBD2 (5 bases). The CDR3 consists of 15 residues. Germline CDR1 and CDR2: SGHVS and FQNEAQ. Trimming cost V 7 bases and J 3 bases, with 19 bases left between them. The CDR3 nucleotides read TGTGCCAGCATGCGTTTAAGCGGCGCCCTCTACGAGCAGTACTTC. Translating it yields CASMRLSGALYEQYF.

The DNA of the CDR3 is TGTGCCAGCAGCTGGGGACAGGGGAGGACTGAAGCTTTCTTT. Translating gives CASSWGQGRTEAFF. The V call is TRBV11-1, the J call TRBJ1-1, with 10 bases that match TRBD1. The germline gives CDR1 SGHAT, CDR2 FQDESV (reference sequence). The CDR3 has 14 amino acids. Trimming removed 4 bases from V and 5 bases from J; junction bases left unmatched: 4.

The V call is TRBV5-4, the J call TRBJ1-2, with D possibly being TRBD1 (6 bases). The CDR3 extends over 14 amino acids. Looked up from germline, CDR1 is SGHNT and CDR2 is YYREEE (reference sequence). Trimming took 0 bases from V and 7 from J, leaving 13 bases between them. CDR3: CASSLEGQRGGYTF. The CDR3 DNA follows: TGTGCCAGCAGCTTGGAAGGACAGAGGGGTGGCTACACCTTC.

This clone was seen only a few times. This chain joins TRBV11-3 and TRBJ1-1; D unclear. CDR1 is SGHNT and CDR2 is YENEEA in the germline V gene. With 3 bases removed from V and 5 bases from J, the gap between germline ends came to 10 bases. This CDR3 spans 13 amino acids. CDR3 nucleotide sequence: TGTGCCAGCAGCTTCGCAGGTGATACTGAAGCTTTCTTT. Translated, it gives CASSFAGDTEAFF.

The chain combines TRBV24-1 with TRBJ2-7; D may be TRBD2 (9 bases). V shed 3 bases and J shed 5 bases, with 19 bases lying between them. Per germline, CDR1 KGHDR and CDR2 SFDVKD. This CDR3 has 16 amino acids. This chain's CDR3 is CATSDRDRSSGDEQYF. DNA of the CDR3: TGTGCCACCAGTGATCGGGACAGGTCTAGCGGGGACGAGCAGTACTTC.

This chain uses TRBV9 with TRBJ1-4; the D gene is possibly TRBD1 (5 bases). V lost 0 bases and J lost 8, with 17 bases in between. The CDR3 contains 16 residues. Germline V gene data show CDR1 as SGDLS and CDR2 as YYNGEE. The CDR3 coding sequence is TGTGCCAGCAGCGTAGGAGTCGGGGGTGCCATAGAAAAACTGTTTTTT. Protein: CASSVGVGGAIEKLFF.

J is TRBJ1-2 and V is TRBV6-5, with 7 bases fitting TRBD1. Looked up from germline, CDR1 is MNHEY and CDR2 is SVGAGI. The CDR3 contains 14 residues. V trimming: 7 bases; J trimming: 4 bases; junction bases outside the gene matches: 9. Written as DNA, the CDR3 is TGTGCCAGCACCGAGGGGACAGCGAGCTATGGCTACACCTTC. The encoded protein is CASTEGTASYGYTF.

The chain has TRBV7-6 and TRBJ1-4; D is undetermined. Germline V gives CDR1 SGHVS, CDR2 FNYEAQ. With 5 bases removed from V and 0 bases from J, the gap between germline ends came to 13 bases. The CDR3 runs 16 residues. The CDR3 DNA sequence: TGTGCCAGCAGCCCGTATGTAGCTGCAACTAATGAAAAACTGTTTTTT. Its translation is CASSPYVAATNEKLFF.

In DNA form, the CDR3 reads TGTGCCAGCAGCTTACATAGCGGGATGGGCACAGATACGCAGTATTTT. Its protein product is CASSLHSGMGTDTQYF. This chain links TRBV11-2 with TRBJ2-3; 8 nucleotides agree with TRBD2. With 2 bases clipped from V and 1 base from J, the junction kept 5 bases outside the gene matches. CDR3 length equals 16 residues. Looked up from germline, CDR1 is SGHAT and CDR2 is FQNNGV.

This clone occurred once. The genes are TRBV24-1 and TRBJ2-5, with TRBD1 matching 10 bases. The CDR3 totals 17 residues. The V gene's germline CDR1 is KGHDR and CDR2 SFDVKD. V trimming: 3 bases; J trimming: 4 bases; junction bases outside the gene matches: 10. The CDR3 protein is CATSDPDPGQGLETQYF. As DNA, the CDR3 is TGTGCCACCAGTGATCCTGACCCGGGACAGGGGCTAGAGACCCAGTACTTC.

The chain is built from TRBV5-4 and TRBJ2-1; 8 bases map to TRBD1. CDR3 length: 15 residues. With V trimmed by 4 bases and J by 7 bases, 10 bases remained unmatched. Germline-derived CDR1 and CDR2 are SGHNT and YYREEE (reference sequence). CDR3 protein: CASSRGDRGRNEQFF. DNA for the CDR3: TGTGCCAGCAGCCGGGGAGACAGGGGTCGGAATGAGCAGTTCTTC. The full variable domain, in which reference TRBV5-4 and TRBJ2-1 provide the parts outside the CDR3, is ETGVTQSPTHLIKTRGQQVTLRCSSQSGHNTVSWYQQALGQGPQFIFQYYREEENGRGNFPPRFSGLQFPNYSSELNVNALELDDSALYLCASSRGDRGRNEQFFGPGTRLTVL.

CDR3 sequence reads: CATSKRTGAEQYF. The CDR3 region has the DNA TGTGCCACCAGCAAACGAACAGGGGCCGAGCAGTACTTC. V gene TRBV15 combines with J gene TRBJ2-7, with TRBD1 identical over 7 bases. V was clipped by 4 bases and J by 6 bases; unmatched bases: 6. The CDR3 has 13 amino acids. Germline V gene sequence: CDR1 LNHNV, CDR2 YYDKDF (reference sequence).

The gene calls are TRBV11-2 and TRBJ2-1; TRBD2 matches at 7 bases. Germline V gene lookup returns CDR1 SGHAT and CDR2 FQNNGV. This CDR3 contains 15 residues. Trimming took 1 base from V and 8 from J; bases not matched to a gene: 8. CDR3 coding DNA: TGTGCCAGCAGCTTAGCTGAGGGAGGGCCCTATGAGCAGTTCTTC. Protein product: CASSLAEGGPYEQFF.

J is TRBJ2-6 and V is TRBV9; 7 bases map to TRBD1. The CDR3 runs 16 residues. Germline values: CDR1 SGDLS, CDR2 YYNGEE. V gave up 4 bases and J gave up 4 bases; unmatched junction bases: 8. CDR3 in amino acids: CASSTLTGSGANVLTF. CDR3 bases: TGTGCCAGCAGCACCTTGACAGGGAGCGGGGCCAACGTCCTGACTTTC.

The chain carries TRBV5-6 and TRBJ1-1; TRBD1 matches at 10 bases. V lost 4 bases to trimming and J lost 6 bases; unmatched junction nucleotides: 12. CDR3 length: 16 amino acids. Germline lookup yields CDR1 SGHDT and CDR2 YYEEEE. CDR3 protein: CASSRESTGGASEAFF. DNA of the CDR3: TGTGCCAGCAGCCGAGAATCGACAGGGGGCGCTTCTGAAGCTTTCTTT.

This chain uses TRBV28 with TRBJ2-6; 7 nucleotides line up with TRBD1. With V trimmed by 3 bases and J by 5 bases, 4 bases remained unmatched. Germline V CDR1 and CDR2: MDHEN, SYDVKM. The CDR3 is 15 amino acids. The chain's CDR3 is CASSFRTGRANVLTF. DNA for the CDR3: TGTGCCAGCAGTTTCCGGACAGGAAGGGCCAACGTCCTGACTTTC.

The chain carries TRBV21-1 and TRBJ2-7; the table's TRBD1 call for D was not verified on the DNA. TRBV21-1 is given as a pseudogene. CDR3 length: 17 amino acids. CDR3 nucleotide sequence: TGTGCCAGCAGCAAACAACCTTACAGGGAAAATTTCTACGAGCAGTACTTC. Protein product: CASSKQPYRENFYEQYF.

The V call is TRBV7-3, the J call TRBJ2-3; the match to TRBD2 covers 7 bases. The CDR3 loop spans 14 amino acids. CDR1 SGHTA and CDR2 FQGTGA come from the germline V gene. V gave up 8 bases and J gave up 4 bases; unmatched junction bases: 9. The CDR3 nucleotides are TGTGCCAGCGGTTCCGGCGGGAGTCCAGATACGCAGTATTTT. Translating it yields CASGSGGSPDTQYF.

This clone has a single count. V gene TRBV19 combines with J gene TRBJ2-2; D call uncertain. V was trimmed by 1 base and J by 6 bases, leaving 15 bases between them. The CDR3 is 16 amino acids. From germline, CDR1 is LNHDA and CDR2 SQIVND (reference sequence). CDR3 bases: TGTGCCAGTAGTATAGGCCCCACAGCTTCGGCCGGGGAGCTGTTTTTT. Protein product: CASSIGPTASAGELFF.

The rearrangement joins TRBV28 to TRBJ2-7; 11 bases are a match to TRBD1. The length of the CDR3 is 15 residues. The J segment lost 4 bases and the V segment lost 7 bases, leaving 9 bases of the junction unmatched. The germline V gene encodes CDR1 MDHEN and CDR2 SYDVKM. The CDR3, as DNA: TGTGCCAGCATCTTGCCGGGACAGGGGGGGTACGAGCAGTACTTC. Its translation is CASILPGQGGYEQYF.

The chain employs TRBV11-1 and TRBJ2-1, with 7 positions matching TRBD2. After removal of 5 bases from V and 4 bases from J, the junction contained 8 bases not matched to a gene. CDR1 and CDR2 (germline): SGHAT, FQDESV (reference sequence). The length of the CDR3 is 15 residues. The CDR3 DNA follows: TGTGCCAGCAGCCCTGGAGGGACTACTTACAATGAGCAGTTCTTC. Translation gives CASSPGGTTYNEQFF.

The V and J genes are TRBV6-5 and TRBJ1-1, with 7 positions matching TRBD1. The CDR3 is 13 amino acids. Germline values: CDR1 MNHEY, CDR2 SVGAGI. Germline trimming cut 2 bases from V and 6 bases from J; bases unmatched to any gene: 3. The CDR3 reads CASSYVQGSEAFF. CDR3 in DNA: TGTGCCAGCAGTTACGTACAGGGGTCTGAAGCTTTCTTT.

This clone appeared a few times. This sequence joins TRBV29-1 and TRBJ1-4; 9 bases are a match to TRBD1. Germline-derived CDR1 and CDR2 are SQVTM and ANQGSEA. The junction had 8 bases not matched to a gene; V was cut back by 6 bases and J by 9 bases. The CDR3 length is 13 residues. CDR3 loop: CSVKGQGWQKLFF. The DNA of the CDR3 is TGCAGCGTAAAGGGACAGGGTTGGCAAAAACTGTTTTTT.